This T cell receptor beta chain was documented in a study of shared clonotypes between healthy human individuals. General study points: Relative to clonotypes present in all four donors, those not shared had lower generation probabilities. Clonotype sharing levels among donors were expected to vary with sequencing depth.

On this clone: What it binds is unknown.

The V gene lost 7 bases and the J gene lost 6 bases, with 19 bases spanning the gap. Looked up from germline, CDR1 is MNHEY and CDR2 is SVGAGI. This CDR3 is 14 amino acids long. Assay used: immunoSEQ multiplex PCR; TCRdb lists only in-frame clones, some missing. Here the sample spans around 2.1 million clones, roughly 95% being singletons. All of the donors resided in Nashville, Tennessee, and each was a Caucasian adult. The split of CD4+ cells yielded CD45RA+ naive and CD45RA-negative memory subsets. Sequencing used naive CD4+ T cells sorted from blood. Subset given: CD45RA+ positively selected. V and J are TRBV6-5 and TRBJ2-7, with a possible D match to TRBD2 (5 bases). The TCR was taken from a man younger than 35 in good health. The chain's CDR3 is CASTRSRTSGEQYF. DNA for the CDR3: TGTGCCAGCACCAGGAGTCGGACTTCTGGCGAGCAGTACTTC.